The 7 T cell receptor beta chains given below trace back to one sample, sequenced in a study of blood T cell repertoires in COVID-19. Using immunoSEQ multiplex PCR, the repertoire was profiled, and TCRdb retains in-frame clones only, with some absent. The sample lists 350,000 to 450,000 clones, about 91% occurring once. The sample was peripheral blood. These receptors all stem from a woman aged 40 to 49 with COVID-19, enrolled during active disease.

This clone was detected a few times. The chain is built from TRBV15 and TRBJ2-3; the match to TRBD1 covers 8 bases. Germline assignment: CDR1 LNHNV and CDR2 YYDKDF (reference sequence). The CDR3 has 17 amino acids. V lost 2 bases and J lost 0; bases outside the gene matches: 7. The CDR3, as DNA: TGTGCCACCAGCAGACAGGGGACAGGCTCTAGCACAGATACGCAGTATTTT. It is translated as CATSRQGTGSSTDTQYF.

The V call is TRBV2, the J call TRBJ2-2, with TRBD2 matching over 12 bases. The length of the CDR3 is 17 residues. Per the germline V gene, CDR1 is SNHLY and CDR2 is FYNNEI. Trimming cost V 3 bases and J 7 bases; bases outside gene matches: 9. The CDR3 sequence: CASSDRLAGVRGGELFF. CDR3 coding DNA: TGTGCCAGCAGTGACAGACTAGCGGGGGTGCGGGGCGGGGAGCTGTTTTTT.

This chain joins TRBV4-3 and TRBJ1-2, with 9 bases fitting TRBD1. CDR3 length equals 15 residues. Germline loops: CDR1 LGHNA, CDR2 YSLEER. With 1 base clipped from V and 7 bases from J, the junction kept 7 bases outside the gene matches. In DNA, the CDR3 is TGCGCCAGCAGCCAAGCGTCGACAGGGGGTCTTGGCTACACCTTC. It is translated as CASSQASTGGLGYTF.

CDR3 coding DNA: TGCGCCAGCAGCCAATTCGTGGTCGGGTCACCCCTCCACTTT. This codes for CASSQFVVGSPLHF. The chain links TRBV4-1 to TRBJ1-6; D call uncertain. The germline gives CDR1 MGHRA, CDR2 YSYEKL. Trimming took off 2 bases at V and 10 bases at J, with 12 bases between the two ends. CDR3 length: 14 amino acids.

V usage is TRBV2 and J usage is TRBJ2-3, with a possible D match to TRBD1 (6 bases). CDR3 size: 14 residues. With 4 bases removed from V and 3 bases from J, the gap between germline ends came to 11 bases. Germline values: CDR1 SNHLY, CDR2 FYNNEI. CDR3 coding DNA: TGTGCCAGCAGTGTTTCAGGGGCAACAGATACGCAGTATTTT. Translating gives CASSVSGATDTQYF.

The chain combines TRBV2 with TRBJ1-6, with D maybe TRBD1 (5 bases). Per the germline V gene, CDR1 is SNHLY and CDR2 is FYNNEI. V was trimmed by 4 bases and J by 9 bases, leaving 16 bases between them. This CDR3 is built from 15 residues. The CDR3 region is CASSVGGVPSSPLHF. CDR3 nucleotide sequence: TGTGCCAGCAGTGTGGGAGGGGTTCCTAGTTCACCCCTCCACTTT.

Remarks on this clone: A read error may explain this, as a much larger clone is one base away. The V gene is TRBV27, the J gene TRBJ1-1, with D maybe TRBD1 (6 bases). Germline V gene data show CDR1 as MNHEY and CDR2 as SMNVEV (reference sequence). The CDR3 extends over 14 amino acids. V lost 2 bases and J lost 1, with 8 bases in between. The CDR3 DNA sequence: TGTGCCAGCAGTTTACAGGGGACGAACACTGAAGCTTTCTTT. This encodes CASSLQGTNTEAFF.